Listed here are 7 T cell receptor beta chains from one sample, sequenced in a study of graft-versus-host responses after intestinal transplantation. Libraries were prepared by immunoSEQ multiplex PCR; TCRdb keeps only in-frame clonotypes and omits some of them. The sample comprises around 67,000 clones, around 90% of which are singletons, and about 4.2% rests with the top ten. Their recognized antigens are unknown. The source material was unstimulated CD8+ T cells sorted from spleen or lymph node cells, sampled before transplant. These TCRs come from a human donor who was the organ donor for an intestinal transplant.

The gene calls are TRBV19 and TRBJ2-2; 7 nucleotides match TRBD2. This CDR3 spans 17 amino acids. Germline trimming cut 3 bases from V and 4 bases from J; bases unmatched to any gene: 11. Germline CDR1 LNHDA, CDR2 SQIVND (reference sequence). The CDR3, as DNA: TGTGCCAGTAGTATTGGGTCCAGCGGGGCCCGCACCGGGGAGCTGTTTTTT. It translates to CASSIGSSGARTGELFF.

A few counts support this clone. This rearrangement joins TRBV19 to TRBJ1-6; weak D call: TRBD1 (5 bases). V was cut by 2 bases and J by 0 bases, with 14 bases left in between. The CDR3 has 18 amino acids. Germline lookup yields CDR1 LNHDA and CDR2 SQIVND (reference sequence). CDR3 loop: CASSIRDSYSSYNSPLHF. The CDR3 nucleotides are TGTGCCAGTAGTATAAGGGACTCATATAGCTCCTATAATTCACCCCTCCACTTT.

The chain employs TRBV5-4 and TRBJ1-6; perhaps TRBD1 as D (6 bases). V was pared by 5 bases and J by 4 bases, with 13 bases between. CDR1 and CDR2 from the germline V gene are SGHNT and YYREEE (reference sequence). The CDR3 has 15 residues. The CDR3 spells CASSPRTEYNSPLHF. The DNA for the CDR3 is TGTGCCAGCAGTCCCAGGACAGAGTATAATTCACCCCTCCACTTT.

The chain combines TRBV30 with TRBJ2-1; no definite D call. Germline V gene sequence: CDR1 GTSNPN, CDR2 SVGIG (reference sequence). The CDR3 covers 15 residues. Trimming took off 2 bases at V and 8 bases at J, with 19 bases between the two ends. The CDR3 here is CAWSPCQSQAHEQFF. The DNA of the CDR3 is TGTGCCTGGAGTCCCTGCCAATCCCAGGCCCATGAGCAGTTCTTC.

The chain combines TRBV27 with TRBJ1-1, with 9 nucleotides matching TRBD1. The CDR3 consists of 14 residues. Germline V gives CDR1 MNHEY, CDR2 SMNVEV (reference sequence). The ends lost 8 bases at V and 2 bases at J; junction bases unmatched: 6. The CDR3 loop is CASSTGGSNTEAFF. The CDR3 region has the DNA TGTGCCAGCTCAACAGGGGGCAGCAACACTGAAGCTTTCTTT.

This chain uses TRBV6-5 with TRBJ2-5, with 12 bases identical to TRBD2. The V gene end was trimmed by 8 bases and the J gene end by 2 bases; junction bases not matched to a gene: 6. Germline CDR1 is MNHEY and CDR2 is SVGAGI. CDR3 size: 15 residues. CDR3 loop: CASGTSGGLQETQYF. CDR3 sequence (DNA): TGTGCCAGCGGCACTAGCGGGGGGCTACAAGAGACCCAGTACTTC.

The V call is TRBV15, the J call TRBJ2-1, with D perhaps matching TRBD2 (6 bases). V shed 7 bases and J shed 7 bases, with 29 bases lying between them. This CDR3 is 18 amino acids long. CDR1 is LNHNV and CDR2 is YYDKDF in the germline V gene (reference sequence). This CDR3 is CATTPLPFTRGGGNEQFF. CDR3 coding DNA: TGTGCCACCACCCCCCTACCGTTTACTCGGGGAGGTGGTAATGAGCAGTTCTTC.